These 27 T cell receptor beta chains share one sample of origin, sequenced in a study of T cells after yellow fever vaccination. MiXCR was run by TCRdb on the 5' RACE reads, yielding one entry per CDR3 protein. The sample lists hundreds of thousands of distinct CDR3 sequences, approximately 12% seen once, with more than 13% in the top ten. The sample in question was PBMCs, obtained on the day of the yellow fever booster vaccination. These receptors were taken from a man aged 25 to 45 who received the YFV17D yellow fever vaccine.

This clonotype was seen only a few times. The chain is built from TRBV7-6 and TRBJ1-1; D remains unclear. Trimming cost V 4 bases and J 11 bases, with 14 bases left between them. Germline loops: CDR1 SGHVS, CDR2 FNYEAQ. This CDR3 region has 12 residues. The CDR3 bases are TGTGCCAGCAGCTCCCACGCAGGTCGGGCTTTCTTT. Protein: CASSSHAGRAFF.

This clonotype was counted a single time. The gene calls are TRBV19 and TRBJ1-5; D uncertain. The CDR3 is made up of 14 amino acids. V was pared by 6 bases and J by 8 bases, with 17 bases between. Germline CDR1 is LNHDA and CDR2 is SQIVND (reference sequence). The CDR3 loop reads CASRSPGSLKPQHF. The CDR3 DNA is TGTGCCAGTAGGAGCCCAGGCTCCTTGAAGCCCCAGCATTTT.

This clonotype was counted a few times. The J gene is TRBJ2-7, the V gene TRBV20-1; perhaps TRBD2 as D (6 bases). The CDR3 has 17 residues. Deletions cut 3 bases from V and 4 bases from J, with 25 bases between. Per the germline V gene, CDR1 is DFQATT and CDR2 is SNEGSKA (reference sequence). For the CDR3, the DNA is TGCAGTGCTAGGAACACCCGGGGCGGGGTAGTGGCGTACGAGCAGTACTTC. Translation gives CSARNTRGGVVAYEQYF.

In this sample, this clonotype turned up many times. CDR3 in amino acids: CASSVKETQYF. DNA of the CDR3: TGTGCCAGCAGTGTGAAAGAGACCCAGTACTTC. V usage is TRBV2 and J usage is TRBJ2-5; D gene unclear. Germline values: CDR1 SNHLY, CDR2 FYNNEI. The V end lost 4 bases, the J end lost 3 bases, and 3 bases lay between the germline ends. The CDR3 length is 11 residues.

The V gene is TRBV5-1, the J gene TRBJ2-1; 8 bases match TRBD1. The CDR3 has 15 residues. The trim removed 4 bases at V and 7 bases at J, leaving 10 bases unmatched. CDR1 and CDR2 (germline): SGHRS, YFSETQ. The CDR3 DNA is TGCGCCAGCAGCCCCCTTTGGCAGGGGGCGAATGAGCAGTTCTTC. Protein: CASSPLWQGANEQFF.

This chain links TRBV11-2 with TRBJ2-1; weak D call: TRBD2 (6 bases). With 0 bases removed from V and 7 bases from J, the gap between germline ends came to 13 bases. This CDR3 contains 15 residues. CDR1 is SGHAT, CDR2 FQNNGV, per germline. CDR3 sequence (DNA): TGTGCCAGCAGCTTAGATGCCCTAGCGCAAAATGAGCAGTTCTTC. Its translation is CASSLDALAQNEQFF.

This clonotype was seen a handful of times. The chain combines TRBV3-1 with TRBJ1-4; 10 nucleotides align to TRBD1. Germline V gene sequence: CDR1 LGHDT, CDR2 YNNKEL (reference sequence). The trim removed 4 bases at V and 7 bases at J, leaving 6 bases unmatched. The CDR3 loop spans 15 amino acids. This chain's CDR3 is CASSLMTGGSEKLFF. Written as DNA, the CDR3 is TGTGCCAGCAGCCTAATGACAGGGGGCTCTGAAAAACTGTTTTTT.

CDR3 amino acids: CASSSQTSGRGEQYF. The CDR3 region has the DNA TGTGCCAGCAGCTCACAGACTAGCGGAAGGGGCGAGCAGTACTTC. The chain is built from TRBV7-2 and TRBJ2-7, with 9 bases aligning to TRBD2. Germline V CDR1 and CDR2: SGHTA, FQGNSA. The CDR3 runs 15 residues. With 4 bases clipped from V and 6 bases from J, the junction kept 10 bases outside the gene matches.

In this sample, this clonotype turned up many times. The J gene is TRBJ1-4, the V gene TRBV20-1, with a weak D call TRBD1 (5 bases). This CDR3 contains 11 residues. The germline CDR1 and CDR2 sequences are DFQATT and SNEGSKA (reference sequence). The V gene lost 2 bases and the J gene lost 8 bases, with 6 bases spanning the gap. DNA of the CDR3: TGCAGTGCTAGATGGGGGGAAAAACTGTTTTTT. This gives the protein CSARWGEKLFF.

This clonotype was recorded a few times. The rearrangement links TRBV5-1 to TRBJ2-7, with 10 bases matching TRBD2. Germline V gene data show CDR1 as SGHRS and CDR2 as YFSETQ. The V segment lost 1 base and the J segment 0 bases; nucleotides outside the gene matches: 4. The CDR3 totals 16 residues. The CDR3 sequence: CASSLTSGTISYEQYF. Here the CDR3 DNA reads TGCGCCAGCAGCTTGACTAGCGGGACGATCTCCTACGAGCAGTACTTC.

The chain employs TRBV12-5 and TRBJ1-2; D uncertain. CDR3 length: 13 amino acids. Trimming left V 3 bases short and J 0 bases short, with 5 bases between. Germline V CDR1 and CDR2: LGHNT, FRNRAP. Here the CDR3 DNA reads TGTGCTAGTGGTTTCAGCTCTAACTATGGCTACACCTTC. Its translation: CASGFSSNYGYTF.

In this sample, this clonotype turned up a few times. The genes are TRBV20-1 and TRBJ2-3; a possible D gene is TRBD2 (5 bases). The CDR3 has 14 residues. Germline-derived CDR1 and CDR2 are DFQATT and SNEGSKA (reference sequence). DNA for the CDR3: TGCAGCACCCACGGGGAGTGGGGAACAGATACGCAGTATTTT. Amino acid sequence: CSTHGEWGTDTQYF.

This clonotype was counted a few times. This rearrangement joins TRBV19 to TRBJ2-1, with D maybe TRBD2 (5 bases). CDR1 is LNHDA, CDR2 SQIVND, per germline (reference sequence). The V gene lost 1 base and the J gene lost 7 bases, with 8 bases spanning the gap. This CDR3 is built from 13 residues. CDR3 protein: CASSIAGSNEQFF. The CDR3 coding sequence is TGTGCCAGTAGTATAGCGGGGTCTAATGAGCAGTTCTTC.

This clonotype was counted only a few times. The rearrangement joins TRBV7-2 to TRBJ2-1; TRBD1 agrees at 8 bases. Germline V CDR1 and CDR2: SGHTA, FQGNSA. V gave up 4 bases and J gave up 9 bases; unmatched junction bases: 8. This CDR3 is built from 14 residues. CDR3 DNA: TGTGCCAGCAGCTCTACGACAGGGGCGGTTGAGCAGTTCTTC. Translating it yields CASSSTTGAVEQFF. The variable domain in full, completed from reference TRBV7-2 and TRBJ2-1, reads GAGVSQSPSNKVTEKGKDVELRCDPISGHTALYWYRQSLGQGLEFLIYFQGNSAPDKSGLPSDRFSAERTGGSVSTLTIQRTQQEDSAVYLCASSSTTGAVEQFFGPGTRLTVL.

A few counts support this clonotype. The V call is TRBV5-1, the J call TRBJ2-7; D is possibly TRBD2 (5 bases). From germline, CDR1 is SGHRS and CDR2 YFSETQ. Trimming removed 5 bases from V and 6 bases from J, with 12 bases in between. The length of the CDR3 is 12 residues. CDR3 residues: CASRPASREQYF. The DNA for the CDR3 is TGCGCCAGCAGACCCGCTAGCCGCGAGCAGTACTTC.

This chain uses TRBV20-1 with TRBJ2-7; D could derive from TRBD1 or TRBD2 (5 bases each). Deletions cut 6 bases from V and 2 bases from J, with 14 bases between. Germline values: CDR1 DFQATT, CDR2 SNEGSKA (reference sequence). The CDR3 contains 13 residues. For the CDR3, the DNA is TGCAGTGCCCCGGGGACGGTCCCCTACGAGCAGTACTTC. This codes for CSAPGTVPYEQYF.

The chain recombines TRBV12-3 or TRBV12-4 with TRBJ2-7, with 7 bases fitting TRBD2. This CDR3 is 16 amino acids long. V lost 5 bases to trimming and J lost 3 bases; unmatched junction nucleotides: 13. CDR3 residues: CASSGIRLAGDYEQYF. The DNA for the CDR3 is TGTGCCAGCAGTGGGATAAGATTGGCGGGAGACTACGAGCAGTACTTC.

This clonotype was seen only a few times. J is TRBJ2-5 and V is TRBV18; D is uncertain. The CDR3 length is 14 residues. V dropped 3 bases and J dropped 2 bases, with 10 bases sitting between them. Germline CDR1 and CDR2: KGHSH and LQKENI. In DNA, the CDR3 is TGTGCCAGCTCACCGAGACCTAAACAAGAGACCCAGTACTTC. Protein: CASSPRPKQETQYF.

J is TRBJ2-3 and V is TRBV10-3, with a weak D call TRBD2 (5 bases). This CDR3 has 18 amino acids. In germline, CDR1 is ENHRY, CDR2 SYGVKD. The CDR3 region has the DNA TGTACCCTCAGTTCTTCCCCCTGGGCGGGTTCAAGCACAGATACGCAGTATTTT. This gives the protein CTLSSSPWAGSSTDTQYF.

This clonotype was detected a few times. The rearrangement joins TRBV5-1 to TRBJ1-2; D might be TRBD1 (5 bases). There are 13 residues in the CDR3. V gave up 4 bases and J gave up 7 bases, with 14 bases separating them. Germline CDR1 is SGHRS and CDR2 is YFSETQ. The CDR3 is CASSTDGGGGYTF. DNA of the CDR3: TGCGCCAGCAGCACGGACGGGGGTGGTGGCTACACCTTC.

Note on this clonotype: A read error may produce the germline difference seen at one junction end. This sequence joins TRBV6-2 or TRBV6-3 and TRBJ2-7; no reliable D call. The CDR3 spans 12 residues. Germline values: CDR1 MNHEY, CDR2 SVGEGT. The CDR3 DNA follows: TGTACCAGCATAGATCCAGATGACGAGCAGTACTTC. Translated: CTSIDPDDEQYF.

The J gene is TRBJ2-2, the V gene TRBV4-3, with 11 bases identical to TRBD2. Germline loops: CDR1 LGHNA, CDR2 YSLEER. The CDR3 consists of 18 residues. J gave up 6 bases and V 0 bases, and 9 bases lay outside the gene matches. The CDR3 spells CASSQDVAGGPVSGELFF. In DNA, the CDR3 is TGCGCCAGCAGCCAAGATGTAGCGGGAGGGCCTGTATCCGGGGAGCTGTTTTTT.

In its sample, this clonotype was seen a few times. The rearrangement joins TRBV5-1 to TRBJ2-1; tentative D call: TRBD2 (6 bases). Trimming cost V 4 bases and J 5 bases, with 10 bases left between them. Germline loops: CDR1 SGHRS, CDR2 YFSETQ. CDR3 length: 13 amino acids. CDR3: CASSGLADNEQFF. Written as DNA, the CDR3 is TGCGCCAGCAGCGGGTTAGCGGACAATGAGCAGTTCTTC.

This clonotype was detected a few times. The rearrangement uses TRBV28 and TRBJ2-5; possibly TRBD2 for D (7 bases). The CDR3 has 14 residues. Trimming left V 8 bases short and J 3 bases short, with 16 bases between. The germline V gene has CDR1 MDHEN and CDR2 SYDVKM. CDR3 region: CASWIGGGEETQYF. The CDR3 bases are TGTGCCAGCTGGATAGGGGGGGGGGAAGAGACCCAGTACTTC.

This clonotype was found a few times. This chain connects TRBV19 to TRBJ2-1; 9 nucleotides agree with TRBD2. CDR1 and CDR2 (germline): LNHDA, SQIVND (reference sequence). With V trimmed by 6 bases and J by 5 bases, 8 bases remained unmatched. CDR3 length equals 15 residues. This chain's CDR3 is CASREAGGINNEQFF. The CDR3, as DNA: TGTGCCAGTAGGGAAGCGGGAGGAATTAACAATGAGCAGTTCTTC.

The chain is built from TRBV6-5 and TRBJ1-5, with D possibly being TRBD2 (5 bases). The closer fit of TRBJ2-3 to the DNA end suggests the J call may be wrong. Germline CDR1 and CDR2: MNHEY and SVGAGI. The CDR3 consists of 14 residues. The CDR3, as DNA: TGTGCCAGCAGTTACGCTGCGGGCAATCAGCCCCAGTATTTT. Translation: CASSYAAGNQPQYF.

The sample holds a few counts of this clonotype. The CDR3 coding sequence is TGTGCCTGGAGTGGGGGACTAGCGATCAATGAGCAGTTCTTC. This encodes CAWSGGLAINEQFF. V gene TRBV30 combines with J gene TRBJ2-1; 10 bases align to TRBD2. J gave up 6 bases and V 1 base, and 3 bases lay outside the gene matches. The germline CDR1 and CDR2 sequences are GTSNPN and SVGIG (reference sequence). The CDR3 extends over 14 amino acids. Based on the CDR3 plus reference TRBV30 and TRBJ2-1, the full variable domain is SQTIHQWPATLVQPVGSPLSLECTVEGTSNPNLYWYRQAAGRGLQLLFYSVGIGQISSEVPQNLSASRPQDRQFILSSKKLLLSDSGFYLCAWSGGLAINEQFFGPGTRLTVL.